This T cell receptor (beta chain) was found in a study of T cell clonality in common variable immunodeficiency. Study-wide points: Reportedly, TCR beta sequences from common variable immunodeficiency showed fewer deletions and N-nucleotide insertions. Shared TCRbeta clones were fewer between CVID subjects than controls.

Using immunoSEQ multiplex PCR, the repertoire was profiled, and TCRdb retains in-frame clones only, with some absent. This sample carries 8,500 to 13,000 clones, none of them present only once. Aged about 8 to 65 years, CVID subjects averaged roughly 39 years old. Both groups were predominantly of Caucasian heritage. This clone was recorded a few times. What it binds is unknown. What was sequenced was peripheral blood mononuclear cells. This TCR came from a human donor with common variable immunodeficiency.

The covered CDR3 bases are TGTGCCAGCAGACGCACCCGGACAGGGAGGACCACAGATACG. The encoded protein is CASRRTRTGRTTDT. The entire CDR3 is CASRRTRTGRTTDTQYF. V gene TRBV2 combines with J gene TRBJ2-3; 8 bases agree with TRBD1. The DNA ends 3 residues before the CDR3 does, and the rest of the CDR3 is filled in from the germline J gene. This CDR3 comprises 17 residues. With 6 bases clipped from V and 2 bases from J, the junction kept 13 bases outside the gene matches. From germline, CDR1 is SNHLY and CDR2 FYNNEI.